This T cell receptor beta chain was captured in a study of blood T cell repertoires in COVID-19. Study-wide background: Samples representing acute and convalescent COVID-19 were sourced from the United States, Italy and Spain. T cells, B-cell-depleted T cells, or PBMCs provided the cDNA or gDNA that served as material.

Germline CDR1 reads GTSNPN; CDR2 reads SVGIG (reference sequence). The CDR3 length is 13 residues. V was shortened by 3 bases and J by 5 bases, with 13 bases between the two germline ends. Methods used by the authors: Quantification of nucleated cells was approximated via reference gene primer amplification. Sequencing used immunoSEQ multiplex PCR; TCRdb keeps in-frame clones, though not all of them. The DNA was the basis for D and trimming; V, J and clone size are from that table. The sample lists under 300,000 clones; 87% were seen once. The sequenced sample was peripheral blood. This chain connects TRBV30 to TRBJ1-2, with D unclear. This clonotype was sampled from a man aged 55 to 70 who had recovered from COVID-19. The CDR3 reads CAWRRADPYGYTF. In nucleotides, the CDR3 is TGTGCCTGGAGGAGGGCAGATCCTTATGGCTACACCTTC.